This entry features one T cell receptor beta chain sequence. Its antigen is unknown. In germline, CDR1 is MNHNS, CDR2 SASEGT. The CDR3 sequence is 15 residues long. Trimming cost V 3 bases and J 4 bases, with 12 bases left between them. The data derive from a study of T cell responses to AZD1222 COVID-19 vaccine. Using immunoSEQ multiplex PCR, the repertoire was profiled, and TCRdb retains in-frame clones only, with some absent. This table holds approximately 200,000 clones, about 91% found once. Study conclusions and caveats: Donors were mostly white British, more females; clonal diversity possibly underestimated. Seropositivity was recorded at baseline in only 6 or 7 AZD1222 recipients. Mapped onto spike, vaccine-associated CD4 TCRs spanned it and were dominant at 160-218 and 743-854. Scientists sampled the repertoires only once the peak T cell response had passed.

The specimen comprised peripheral blood, sampled on day 0 of AZD1222 vaccination. The chain uses TRBV6-1 and TRBJ2-2; maybe TRBD2 (5 bases). This clonotype was sampled from an adult in good health. This CDR3 reads CASSETKRGTGELFF. The CDR3 region has the DNA TGTGCCAGCAGTGAGACAAAACGGGGCACCGGGGAGCTGTTTTTT.